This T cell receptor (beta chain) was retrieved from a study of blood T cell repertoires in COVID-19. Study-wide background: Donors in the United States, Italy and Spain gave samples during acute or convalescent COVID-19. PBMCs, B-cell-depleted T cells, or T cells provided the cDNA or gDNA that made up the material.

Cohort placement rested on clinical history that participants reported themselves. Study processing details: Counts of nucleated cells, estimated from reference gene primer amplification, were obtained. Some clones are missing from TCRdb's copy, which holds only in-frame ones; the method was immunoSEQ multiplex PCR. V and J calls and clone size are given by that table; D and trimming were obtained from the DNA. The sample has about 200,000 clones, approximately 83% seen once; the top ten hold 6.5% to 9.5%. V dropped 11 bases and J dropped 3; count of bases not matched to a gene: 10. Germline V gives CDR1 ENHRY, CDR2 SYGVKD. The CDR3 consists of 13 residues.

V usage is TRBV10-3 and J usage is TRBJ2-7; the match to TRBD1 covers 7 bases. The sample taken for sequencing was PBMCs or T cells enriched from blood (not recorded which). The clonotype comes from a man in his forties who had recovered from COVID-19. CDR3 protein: CAVSQGEGYEQYF. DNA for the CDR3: TGTGCCGTCTCGCAGGGGGAAGGCTACGAGCAGTACTTC.